This TCR beta chain was identified during a study of T-cell memory formation after mild COVID-19. TCRdb called the 5' RACE reads again in MiXCR, with one record for every CDR3 protein. Of 120,000 or so distinct CDR3 sequences in the sample, roughly 6% were seen once. The table lists this clonotype with many counts. V lost 4 bases and J 4 bases, leaving 10 bases between the germline ends. The CDR3 has 13 amino acids. The germline V gene has CDR1 SGHNT and CDR2 YENEEA. The sample comprised PBMCs or a T cell subset sorted from them (not recorded which). This TCR derives from an adult woman who had mild COVID-19 (a few samples of this study predate the infection). Cell type and time point are not known. The chain uses TRBV11-3 and TRBJ2-5; the D is unclear. CDR3 in DNA: TGTGCCAGCAGCTCGCCGAGAGGAGAGACCCAGTACTTC. This gives the protein CASSSPRGETQYF.